The entry below gives a single TCR beta chain sequence along with its context. The antigen is undetermined. CDR1 is SGHRS and CDR2 is YFSETQ in the germline V gene. The CDR3 is 19 amino acids. Germline trimming cut 1 base from V and 5 bases from J; bases unmatched to any gene: 20. This specimen belongs to a study of vaccination effects on CD4 cells after COVID-19. Expansion with viral peptide pools was applied to antigen-specific CD4+ T cells by the ViraFEST assay prior to sequencing. With 10 to 11 days of culture completed, CD4+ T cells were isolated. The method was immunoSEQ multiplex PCR; TCRdb's version includes in-frame clones alone and lacks a portion of them. This table has about 79,000 clones, roughly 74% appearing once.

The clonotype comes from a human donor who received a COVID-19 vaccine. Sample: CD4+ T cells from PBMCs cultured with HCoV-229E spike peptides, taken before COVID-19 vaccination. V and J are TRBV5-1 and TRBJ1-2; the match to TRBD1 covers 7 bases. CDR3 sequence reads: CASSLRPSSSPTGDYGYTF. DNA for the CDR3: TGCGCCAGCAGCTTGAGGCCTTCCTCGTCCCCCACAGGGGATTATGGCTACACCTTC.